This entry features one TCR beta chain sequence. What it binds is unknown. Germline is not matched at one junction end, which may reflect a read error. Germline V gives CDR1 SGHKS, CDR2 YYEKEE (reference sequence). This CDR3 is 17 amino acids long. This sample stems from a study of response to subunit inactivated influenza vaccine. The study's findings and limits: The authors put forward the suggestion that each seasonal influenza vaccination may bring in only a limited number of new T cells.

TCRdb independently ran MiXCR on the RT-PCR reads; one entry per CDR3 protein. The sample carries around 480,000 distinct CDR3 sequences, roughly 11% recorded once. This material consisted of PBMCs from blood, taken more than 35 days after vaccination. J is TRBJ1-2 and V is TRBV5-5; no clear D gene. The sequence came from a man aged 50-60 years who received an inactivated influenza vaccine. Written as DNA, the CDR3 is TGTGCCAGCAGCCCAGGAGCAGCTATCCCAGCTAACTATGTCTACACCTTC. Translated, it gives CASSPGAAIPANYVYTF.